The 32 T cell receptor beta chains below come from one sample, sequenced in a study of identical twins. TCRdb re-derived calls from the 5' RACE reads in MiXCR, one entry per CDR3 protein. This table has approximately 700,000 distinct CDR3 sequences, 18% appearing once. This sample was shared with a second study, whose subject was T cells expressing NK-cell markers.

The material sequenced was PBMCs. The source of these receptors is a woman under 30 in good health.

The chain uses TRBV20-1 and TRBJ1-2; D might be TRBD1 (5 bases). CDR3 length: 11 amino acids. The V end was cut by 3 bases, the J end by 8 bases, with 10 bases between. The V gene's germline CDR1 is DFQATT and CDR2 SNEGSKA (reference sequence). CDR3 coding DNA: TGCAGTGCTAGGGGGGTCCACGGCTACACCTTC. Amino acids: CSARGVHGYTF.

V is TRBV6-5 and J is TRBJ2-1; 9 nucleotides line up with TRBD2. The V and J ends lost 4 bases and 3 bases, in that order; junction bases with no gene match: 10. Germline V gene lookup returns CDR1 MNHEY and CDR2 SVGAGI. CDR3 size: 17 residues. CDR3 protein: CASSSSLAGRIYNEQFF. The CDR3, as DNA: TGTGCCAGCAGTTCGTCACTAGCGGGCCGAATCTACAATGAGCAGTTCTTC.

The chain has TRBV20-1 and TRBJ2-4, with D possibly TRBD2 on 5 matching bases. Germline-derived CDR1 and CDR2 are DFQATT and SNEGSKA (reference sequence). Trimming took off 3 bases at V and 9 bases at J, with 9 bases between the two ends. The CDR3 runs to 11 residues. For the CDR3, the DNA is TGCAGTGCTAGGGGCGGGTTCATTCAGTACTTC. Translating it yields CSARGGFIQYF.

The rearrangement links TRBV12-3 or TRBV12-4 to TRBJ2-5, with 15 nucleotides matching TRBD2. CDR3 length: 17 amino acids. V lost 1 base, J lost 3 bases, and 3 bases stayed unmatched. CDR3 nucleotides: TGTGCCAGCAGTTTAGGGACTAGCGGGGGGGACGAAGAGACCCAGTACTTC. Protein: CASSLGTSGGDEETQYF.

The rearrangement joins TRBV9 to TRBJ1-2; D uncertain. CDR1 and CDR2 from the germline V gene are SGDLS and YYNGEE. V was clipped by 3 bases and J by 0 bases, with 6 bases between them. The CDR3 is 13 amino acids. The CDR3 sequence: CASSDPSNYGYTF. For the CDR3, the DNA is TGTGCCAGCAGCGACCCCTCTAACTATGGCTACACCTTC.

This clonotype was seen a few times. The chain uses TRBV5-1 and TRBJ2-7; D is possibly TRBD1 (6 bases). Germline V gene data show CDR1 as SGHRS and CDR2 as YFSETQ. V lost 4 bases and J 2 bases, leaving 19 bases between the germline ends. This CDR3 is 16 amino acids long. The CDR3: CASSHSFGGPTYEQYF. DNA of the CDR3: TGCGCCAGCAGCCACTCCTTTGGGGGCCCAACCTACGAGCAGTACTTC.

This clonotype has a handful of counts. This chain connects TRBV12-3 or TRBV12-4 to TRBJ2-1; TRBD2 matches at 13 bases. Losses at the gene ends were 4 bases for V and 8 bases for J; bases not matched to a gene: 8. The CDR3 has 16 amino acids. The CDR3 bases are TGTGCCAGCAGTTCTTTGACTAGCGGGGGGATTTATGAGCAGTTCTTC. It encodes CASSSLTSGGIYEQFF.

This clonotype was counted a few times. This chain uses TRBV20-1 with TRBJ1-1, with D possibly being TRBD1 (5 bases). V was shortened by 8 bases and J by 4 bases, with 11 bases between the two germline ends. In germline, CDR1 is DFQATT, CDR2 SNEGSKA (reference sequence). The CDR3 totals 11 residues. DNA of the CDR3: TGCAGTCCCCGGGGCCTCACTGAAGCTTTCTTT. It translates to CSPRGLTEAFF.

As regards this clonotype: Compared with germline, one end of the junction differs, possibly owing to a read error. The J gene is TRBJ1-1, the V gene TRBV15, with a possible D match to TRBD1 (6 bases). Germline V lookup: CDR1 LNHNV, CDR2 YYDKDF (reference sequence). The CDR3 spans 13 residues. The DNA of the CDR3 is TGTGCCACCAGAAGAGCAGGGGAGACTGAAGCTTTCTTT. It encodes CATRRAGETEAFF. Full variable domain (outside the CDR3, taken from reference TRBV15 and TRBJ1-1): DAMVIQNPRYQVTQFGKPVTLSCSQTLNHNVMYWYQQKSSQAPKLLFHYYDKDFNNEADTPDNFQSRRPNTSFCFLDIRSPGLGDTAMYLCATRRAGETEAFFGQGTRLTVV.

This clonotype was counted only a few times. The chain recombines TRBV20-1 with TRBJ2-3; 14 nucleotides align to TRBD2. The CDR3 has 14 residues. Trimming removed 6 bases from V and 6 bases from J; junction bases left unmatched: 5. The germline CDR1 and CDR2 sequences are DFQATT and SNEGSKA (reference sequence). The CDR3 region is CSAATSGRVDTQYF. CDR3 coding DNA: TGCAGTGCAGCGACTAGCGGGAGGGTGGATACGCAGTATTTT.

The genes are TRBV20-1 and TRBJ1-5; TRBD1 matches at 8 bases. Germline V gene sequence: CDR1 DFQATT, CDR2 SNEGSKA (reference sequence). J gave up 6 bases and V 2 bases, and 6 bases lay outside the gene matches. The CDR3 spans 14 residues. The CDR3 sequence is CSARLDRDGQPQHF. CDR3 DNA sequence: TGCAGTGCTAGACTGGACAGGGACGGTCAGCCCCAGCATTTT.

This clonotype was observed many times. This chain links TRBV12-3 or TRBV12-4 with TRBJ1-6; D remains ambiguous. V dropped 6 bases and J dropped 7 bases, with 7 bases sitting between them. CDR3 length equals 12 residues. CDR3 residues: CASSFRNSPLHF. CDR3 coding DNA: TGTGCCAGCAGCTTTAGAAATTCACCCCTCCACTTT.

The rearrangement links TRBV20-1 to TRBJ2-3, with TRBD2 matching 10 bases. V lost 6 bases, J lost 6 bases, and 6 bases stayed unmatched. CDR1 and CDR2 (germline): DFQATT, SNEGSKA (reference sequence). This CDR3 contains 13 residues. CDR3 amino acids: CSAERGGGDTQYF. The CDR3 region has the DNA TGCAGTGCGGAGCGGGGGGGAGGGGATACGCAGTATTTT.

CDR3 sequence reads: CASSISGTGSYEQYF. The CDR3 DNA follows: TGTGCCAGTAGTATTTCCGGGACAGGGTCCTACGAGCAGTACTTC. This chain connects TRBV19 to TRBJ2-7, with 9 positions matching TRBD1. Trimming at V came to 3 bases and at J to 1 base, leaving 4 bases not matched to a gene. Germline loops: CDR1 LNHDA, CDR2 SQIVND (reference sequence). The CDR3 is 15 residues long.

V is TRBV5-1 and J is TRBJ2-2; no firm D call. V lost 0 bases to trimming and J lost 6 bases, with 9 bases between them. Germline V gives CDR1 SGHRS, CDR2 YFSETQ. The CDR3 consists of 14 residues. CDR3 in DNA: TGCGCCAGCAGCTTGGGCACTGGGCCCGGGGAGCTGTTTTTT. Translating gives CASSLGTGPGELFF.

The chain has TRBV7-9 and TRBJ2-5, with TRBD2 matching over 9 bases. After removal of 3 bases from V and 4 bases from J, the junction contained 9 bases not matched to a gene. Per the germline V gene, CDR1 is SEHNR and CDR2 is FQNEAQ (reference sequence). CDR3 length: 16 residues. The CDR3: CASSFSGGRAGETQYF. The CDR3 nucleotides read TGTGCCAGCAGCTTTTCCGGCGGGAGGGCCGGAGAGACCCAGTACTTC.

In DNA form, the CDR3 reads TGTGCCAGCACCTTTGTCGCCGGGGAGCTGTTTTTT. Its translation is CASTFVAGELFF. This rearrangement joins TRBV12-3 or TRBV12-4 to TRBJ2-2; D is uncertain. CDR3 size: 12 residues. The ends were cut back, 7 bases at V and 6 bases at J, with 9 bases in the middle.

The CDR3 DNA is TGTGCTAGTGGTTTGGGACAGGGCTACGAGCAGTACTTC. Protein: CASGLGQGYEQYF. The gene calls are TRBV12-5 and TRBJ2-7; 7 bases are a match to TRBD1. Germline values: CDR1 LGHNT, CDR2 FRNRAP. After removal of 1 base from V and 3 bases from J, the junction contained 0 bases not matched to a gene. CDR3 size: 13 residues.

This clonotype was seen more than once but under ten times. The chain is built from TRBV5-6 and TRBJ1-1, with D unresolved. The CDR3 totals 15 residues. Germline CDR1 reads SGHDT; CDR2 reads YYEEEE. The V and J ends lost 1 base and 0 bases respectively, with 10 bases between them. CDR3 residues: CASSLMGGVNTEAFF. In DNA form, the CDR3 reads TGTGCCAGCAGCTTGATGGGTGGGGTGAACACTGAAGCTTTCTTT.

The J gene is TRBJ1-5, the V gene TRBV7-2; 11 nucleotides line up with TRBD1. With V trimmed by 5 bases and J by 7 bases, 10 bases remained unmatched. This CDR3 has 16 residues. The germline CDR1 and CDR2 sequences are SGHTA and FQGNSA. The DNA of the CDR3 is TGTGCCAGCAGCCTCTTAAAGGGACAGGGGGGACAGCCCCAGCATTTT. This gives the protein CASSLLKGQGGQPQHF.

The chain combines TRBV28 with TRBJ2-7, with 9 bases matching TRBD1. Germline V gene sequence: CDR1 MDHEN, CDR2 SYDVKM. The CDR3 covers 15 residues. The V segment lost 4 bases and the J segment 3 bases; nucleotides outside the gene matches: 7. For the CDR3, the DNA is TGTGCCAGCAGTTCGACGGGACAGGGAATCTACGAGCAGTACTTC. Amino acid sequence: CASSSTGQGIYEQYF.

This clonotype came up a few times. The chain recombines TRBV27 with TRBJ1-5; D unclear. The V end was cut by 5 bases, the J end by 1 base, with 15 bases between. The CDR3 extends over 16 amino acids. Germline V gene lookup returns CDR1 MNHEY and CDR2 SMNVEV (reference sequence). This chain's CDR3 is CASSPGERLSNQPQHF. CDR3 sequence (DNA): TGTGCCAGCAGTCCCGGGGAAAGGCTGAGCAATCAGCCCCAGCATTTT.

This clonotype appeared a few times. This rearrangement joins TRBV29-1 to TRBJ1-2; D not resolved. V gave up 3 bases and J gave up 4 bases, with 12 bases separating them. Per the germline V gene, CDR1 is SQVTM and CDR2 is ANQGSEA. This CDR3 region has 13 residues. The CDR3 DNA reads as TGCAGCGTTGATGTTGGGCAGAGCTATGGCTACACCTTC. This codes for CSVDVGQSYGYTF.

The chain carries TRBV6-1 and TRBJ2-1; 8 nucleotides align to TRBD2. This CDR3 has 18 amino acids. Germline V gene data show CDR1 as MNHNS and CDR2 as SASEGT. The V gene end was trimmed by 3 bases and the J gene end by 4 bases; junction bases not matched to a gene: 14. CDR3 sequence: CASSEKGSGSFPYNEQFF. Here the CDR3 DNA reads TGTGCCAGCAGTGAGAAAGGAAGCGGGAGCTTCCCGTACAATGAGCAGTTCTTC.

V gene TRBV7-9 combines with J gene TRBJ2-7; weak D call: TRBD2 (5 bases). The V end lost 5 bases, the J end lost 3 bases, and 8 bases lay between the germline ends. The CDR3 spans 12 residues. CDR1 and CDR2 (germline): SEHNR, FQNEAQ (reference sequence). CDR3 sequence reads: CASSAGIYEQYF. The CDR3 nucleotides are TGTGCCAGCAGCGCGGGCATCTACGAGCAGTACTTC.

A few counts support this clonotype. This chain connects TRBV7-9 to TRBJ1-2, with 10 bases fitting TRBD1. This CDR3 contains 14 residues. V lost 5 bases, J lost 9 bases, and 9 bases stayed unmatched. Germline V lookup: CDR1 SEHNR, CDR2 FQNEAQ (reference sequence). CDR3 sequence: CASSQGQGELSYTF. The CDR3 nucleotides are TGTGCCAGCAGCCAAGGACAGGGGGAGTTGAGCTACACCTTC.

This chain links TRBV7-8 with TRBJ2-1, with 8 bases that match TRBD2. The junction had 12 bases not matched to a gene; V was cut back by 5 bases and J by 0 bases. This CDR3 region has 18 residues. The germline CDR1 and CDR2 sequences are SGHVS and FQNEAQ. CDR3: CASSKRPSGLSSYNEQFF. The CDR3 DNA reads TGTGCCAGCAGCAAACGTCCTAGCGGGTTAAGCTCCTACAATGAGCAGTTCTTC.

The chain recombines TRBV18 with TRBJ2-5, with D possibly being TRBD2 (5 bases). The germline CDR1 and CDR2 sequences are KGHSH and LQKENI. With 6 bases removed from V and 1 base from J, the gap between germline ends came to 12 bases. The CDR3 is made up of 14 amino acids. The CDR3 reads CASSPGLFQETQYF. For the CDR3, the DNA is TGTGCCAGCTCGCCGGGGTTATTCCAAGAGACCCAGTACTTC.

A single count supports this clonotype. V is TRBV10-2 and J is TRBJ2-5, with TRBD2 identical over 8 bases. Germline CDR1 is WSHSY and CDR2 is SAAADI. J was trimmed by 2 bases and V by 4 bases; bases with no gene match: 6. The CDR3 contains 15 residues. CDR3 coding DNA: TGCGCCAGCAGTGGAGTAGCGGGAACACAAGAGACCCAGTACTTC. Its translation is CASSGVAGTQETQYF.

V is TRBV20-1 and J is TRBJ1-1; no definite D call. The CDR3 has 13 residues. Germline V gene sequence: CDR1 DFQATT, CDR2 SNEGSKA (reference sequence). Trimming took off 6 bases at V and 1 base at J, with 12 bases between the two ends. The CDR3 region is CSAKRRENTEAFF. CDR3 DNA sequence: TGCAGTGCAAAGAGGCGGGAGAACACTGAAGCTTTCTTT.

The chain combines TRBV6-5 with TRBJ2-7; D is ambiguous. Germline CDR1 reads MNHEY; CDR2 reads SVGAGI. The CDR3 totals 15 residues. V was trimmed by 5 bases and J by 0 bases, leaving 14 bases between them. Here the CDR3 reads CASSPSGVHSYEQYF. Written as DNA, the CDR3 is TGTGCCAGCAGTCCCTCGGGCGTACACTCCTACGAGCAGTACTTC.

The table lists this clonotype with a few counts. The CDR3 sequence: CSARDHGKNSPLHF. As DNA, the CDR3 is TGCAGTGCTAGAGATCACGGGAAAAATTCACCCCTCCACTTT. The chain links TRBV20-1 to TRBJ1-6; no firm D call. Germline V gene sequence: CDR1 DFQATT, CDR2 SNEGSKA (reference sequence). The CDR3 has 14 amino acids. The ends were cut back, 0 bases at V and 7 bases at J, with 10 bases in the middle.